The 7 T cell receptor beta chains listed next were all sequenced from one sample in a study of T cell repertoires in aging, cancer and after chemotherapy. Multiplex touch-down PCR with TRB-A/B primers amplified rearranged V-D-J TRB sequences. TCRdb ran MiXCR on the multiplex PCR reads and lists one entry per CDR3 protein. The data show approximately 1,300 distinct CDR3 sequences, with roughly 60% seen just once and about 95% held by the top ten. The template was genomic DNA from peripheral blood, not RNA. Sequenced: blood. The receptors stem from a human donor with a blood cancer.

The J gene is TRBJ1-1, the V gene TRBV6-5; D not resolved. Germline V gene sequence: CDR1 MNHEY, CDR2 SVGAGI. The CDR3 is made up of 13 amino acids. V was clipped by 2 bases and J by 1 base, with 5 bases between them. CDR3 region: CASSYKKNTEAFF. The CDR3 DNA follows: TGTGCCAGCAGTTACAAAAAGAACACTGAAGCTTTCTTT.

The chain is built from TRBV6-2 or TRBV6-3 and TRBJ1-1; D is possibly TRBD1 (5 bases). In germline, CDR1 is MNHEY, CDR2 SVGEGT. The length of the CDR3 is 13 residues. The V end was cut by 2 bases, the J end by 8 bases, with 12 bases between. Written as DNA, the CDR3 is TGTGCCAGCAGTTACGCGGGGGGTGGCGAAGCTTTCTTT. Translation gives CASSYAGGGEAFF.

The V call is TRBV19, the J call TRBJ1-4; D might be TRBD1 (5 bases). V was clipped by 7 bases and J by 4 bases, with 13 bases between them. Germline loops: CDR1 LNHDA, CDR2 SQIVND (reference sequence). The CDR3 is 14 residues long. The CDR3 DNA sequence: TGTGCCAGTAAGGAGGGACGGTTTAATGAAAAACTGTTTTTT. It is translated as CASKEGRFNEKLFF.

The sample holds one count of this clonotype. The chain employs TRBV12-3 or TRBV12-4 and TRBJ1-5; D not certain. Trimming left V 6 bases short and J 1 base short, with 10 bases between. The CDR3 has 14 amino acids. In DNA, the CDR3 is TGTGCCAGCAGCCCTGACTTAAGCAATCAGCCCCAGCATTTT. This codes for CASSPDLSNQPQHF.

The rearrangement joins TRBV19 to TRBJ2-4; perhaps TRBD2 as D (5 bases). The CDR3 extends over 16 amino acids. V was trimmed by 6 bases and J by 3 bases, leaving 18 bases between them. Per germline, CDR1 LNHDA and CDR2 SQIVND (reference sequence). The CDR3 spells CASRDLRRAYKNIQYF. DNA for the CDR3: TGTGCCAGTAGGGACTTAAGGAGAGCATACAAAAACATTCAGTACTTC.

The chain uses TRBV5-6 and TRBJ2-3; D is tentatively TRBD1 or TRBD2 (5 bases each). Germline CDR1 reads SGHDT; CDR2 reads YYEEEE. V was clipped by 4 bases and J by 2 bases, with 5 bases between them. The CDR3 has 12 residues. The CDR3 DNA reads TGTGCCAGCAGCGGGACCACAGATACGCAGTATTTT. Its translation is CASSGTTDTQYF.

The CDR3 sequence: CAWSVPGLAGARGEQFF. The CDR3 DNA reads TGTGCCTGGAGTGTACCCGGACTAGCGGGGGCACGTGGTGAGCAGTTCTTC. The V call is TRBV30, the J call TRBJ2-1; 13 bases are shared with TRBD2. Germline V gives CDR1 GTSNPN, CDR2 SVGIG (reference sequence). CDR3 length: 17 residues. After removal of 0 bases from V and 9 bases from J, the junction contained 11 bases not matched to a gene.